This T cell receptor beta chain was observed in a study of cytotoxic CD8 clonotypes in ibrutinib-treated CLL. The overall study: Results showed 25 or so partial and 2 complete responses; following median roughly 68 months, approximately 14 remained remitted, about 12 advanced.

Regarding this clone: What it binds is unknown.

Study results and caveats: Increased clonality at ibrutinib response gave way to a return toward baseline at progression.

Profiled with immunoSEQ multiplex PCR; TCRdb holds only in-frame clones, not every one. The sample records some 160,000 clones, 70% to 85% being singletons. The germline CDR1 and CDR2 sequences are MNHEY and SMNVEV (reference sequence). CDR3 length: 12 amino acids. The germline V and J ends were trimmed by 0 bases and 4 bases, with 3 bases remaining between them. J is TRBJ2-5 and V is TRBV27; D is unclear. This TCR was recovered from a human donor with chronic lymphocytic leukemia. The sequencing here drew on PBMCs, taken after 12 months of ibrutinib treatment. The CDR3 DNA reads TGTGCCAGCAGTTTATCGCGAGAGACCCAGTACTTC. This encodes CASSLSRETQYF.